The next 23 T cell receptor beta chains were all read from a single sample in a study of HIV-infected children after antiretroviral therapy interruption. Treatment reported: PENTA 11 planned treatment interruption arm or continuous ART arm. Unique molecular identifiers were included in an RNA-based 3' RACE TCR library. TCRdb fed the 3' RACE reads into MiXCR, producing one record per CDR3 protein. The sample lists about 83,000 distinct CDR3 sequences, about 6.3% occurring once. The material was CD45RA+ CD4+ T cells from PBMCs, pooled from several time points, obtained from a donor given antiretroviral therapy, either interrupted or continuous. Subset meaning: naive CD4+ CD45RA+ CD45RO- T cells. The receptors here all came from a pool of human donors with HIV.

The V call is TRBV7-2, the J call TRBJ2-5; TRBD2 aligns across 9 bases. Per germline, CDR1 SGHTA and CDR2 FQGNSA. V dropped 2 bases and J dropped 0; count of bases not matched to a gene: 1. The CDR3 sequence is 15 residues long. CDR3 protein: CASSLLAGNQETQYF. CDR3 nucleotides: TGTGCCAGCAGCTTACTAGCGGGGAACCAAGAGACCCAGTACTTC.

This clonotype appeared many times. This sequence joins TRBV6-1 and TRBJ2-2, with 11 bases fitting TRBD2. Per the germline V gene, CDR1 is MNHNS and CDR2 is SASEGT. This CDR3 is 15 amino acids long. The trim removed 5 bases at V and 6 bases at J, leaving 5 bases unmatched. The CDR3 bases are TGTGCCAGCAGTCTTAGCGGGAGGGCCTCCGGGGAGCTGTTTTTT. Its translation: CASSLSGRASGELFF.

This clonotype was picked up many times. V gene TRBV3-1 combines with J gene TRBJ2-1; a weak D match, TRBD1 (6 bases). Germline CDR1 and CDR2: LGHDT and YNNKEL (reference sequence). The CDR3 loop spans 14 amino acids. Trimming removed 6 bases from V and 5 bases from J, with 14 bases in between. The CDR3 nucleotides are TGTGCCAGCAGAGGACAGTGGCAAAACAATGAGCAGTTCTTC. Its protein is CASRGQWQNNEQFF.

This clonotype was counted a few times. V and J are TRBV7-8 and TRBJ2-7; D is possibly TRBD1 (6 bases). V gave up 2 bases and J gave up 4 bases, with 12 bases separating them. The CDR3 covers 14 residues. CDR1 and CDR2 (germline): SGHVS, FQNEAQ. The CDR3 DNA reads as TGTGCCAGCAGCTTAACCGGCAGGGGTTACGAGCAGTACTTC. Protein: CASSLTGRGYEQYF.

This clonotype was counted many times. The chain employs TRBV6-1 and TRBJ1-1; TRBD1 aligns across 9 bases. Germline CDR1 and CDR2: MNHNS and SASEGT. Trimming at V came to 5 bases and at J to 0 bases, leaving 1 base not matched to a gene. CDR3 length equals 14 residues. CDR3 sequence (DNA): TGTGCCAGCAGTAGGACAGGGGTGAACACTGAAGCTTTCTTT. Translation: CASSRTGVNTEAFF.

This clonotype has a count of ten or more. The chain carries TRBV5-1 and TRBJ1-2, with D perhaps matching TRBD1 (5 bases). V dropped 3 bases and J dropped 0 bases, with 9 bases sitting between them. This CDR3 is 14 amino acids long. CDR1 and CDR2 (germline): SGHRS, YFSETQ. The CDR3 reads CASSWGTSNYGYTF. CDR3 sequence (DNA): TGCGCCAGCAGCTGGGGGACGTCTAACTATGGCTACACCTTC.

Many counts were recorded for this clonotype. This chain joins TRBV6-1 and TRBJ2-5; possible D gene TRBD2, 5 bases. V was trimmed by 2 bases and J by 2 bases, leaving 12 bases between them. Germline values: CDR1 MNHNS, CDR2 SASEGT. This CDR3 contains 15 residues. CDR3 protein: CASSENRGGQETQYF. The CDR3 DNA follows: TGTGCCAGCAGTGAAAATCGGGGTGGTCAAGAGACCCAGTACTTC.

This clonotype was detected ten times or more. The chain carries TRBV12-5 and TRBJ1-2; tentatively, D is TRBD1 (6 bases). The CDR3 is made up of 16 amino acids. Germline values: CDR1 LGHNT, CDR2 FRNRAP. The V end lost 2 bases, the J end lost 1 base, and 14 bases lay between the germline ends. The DNA for the CDR3 is TGTGCTAGTGGTTTGCCGGCCAGGGGTCTTAACTATGGCTACACCTTC. Amino acid sequence: CASGLPARGLNYGYTF.

This clonotype was seen ten or more times. The chain is built from TRBV11-3 and TRBJ1-1; 9 nucleotides align to TRBD1. CDR1 and CDR2 from the germline V gene are SGHNT and YENEEA. J gave up 4 bases and V 3 bases, and 6 bases lay outside the gene matches. This CDR3 is 15 amino acids long. The CDR3, as DNA: TGTGCCAGCAGCTTCTCCGGGACAGGGAGCACTGAAGCTTTCTTT. The encoded protein is CASSFSGTGSTEAFF. The complete variable domain, with remaining parts taken from reference TRBV11-3 and TRBJ1-1, reads EAGVVQSPRYKIIEKKQPVAFWCNPISGHNTLYWYLQNLGQGPELLIRYENEEAVDDSQLPKDRFSAERLKGVDSTLKIQPAELGDSAVYLCASSFSGTGSTEAFFGQGTRLTVV.

The table lists this clonotype with a few counts. The CDR3 is CAVAGDRYEQYF. In DNA form, the CDR3 reads TGTGCCGTAGCGGGAGATCGCTACGAGCAGTACTTC. The chain links TRBV25-1 to TRBJ2-7, with 9 bases matching TRBD2. The CDR3 totals 12 residues. Germline lookup yields CDR1 MGHDK and CDR2 SYGVNS. J lost 3 bases, V lost 11 bases, and 5 bases had no gene match.

This clonotype has just a few counts. The CDR3 DNA follows: TGTGCCACCAGCAGAGATATTGGGCAAGAGACCCAGTACTTC. This encodes CATSRDIGQETQYF. V gene TRBV15 combines with J gene TRBJ2-5, with D uncertain. Germline CDR1 is LNHNV and CDR2 is YYDKDF (reference sequence). Trimming left V 0 bases short and J 2 bases short, with 7 bases between. The CDR3 has 14 residues.

This clonotype was seen a few times. V gene TRBV5-1 combines with J gene TRBJ2-7, with 8 bases matching TRBD1. This CDR3 has 18 residues. Trimming removed 5 bases from V and 4 bases from J; junction bases left unmatched: 20. Germline V gene sequence: CDR1 SGHRS, CDR2 YFSETQ. CDR3 region: CASSFNPGQDRGTYEQYF. As DNA, the CDR3 is TGCGCCAGCAGTTTTAATCCGGGACAGGACCGGGGAACTTACGAGCAGTACTTC.

This clonotype was observed at least ten times. The V gene is TRBV27, the J gene TRBJ2-1, with unresolved D. Germline values: CDR1 MNHEY, CDR2 SMNVEV (reference sequence). The CDR3 runs to 15 residues. Trimming took 7 bases from V and 5 from J, leaving 18 bases between them. This chain's CDR3 is CASTSGPPFDNEQFF. The CDR3 region has the DNA TGTGCCAGCACCTCCGGGCCCCCCTTCGACAATGAGCAGTTCTTC.

This clonotype was counted at least ten times. V gene TRBV23-1 combines with J gene TRBJ2-1; D unresolved. TRBV23-1 is treated as an ORF (open reading frame) with a function not yet certain. The CDR3 is 12 residues long. Trimming stripped 3 bases from V and 4 bases from J, with 4 bases between. The CDR3 loop is CASSQSYNEQFF. Written as DNA, the CDR3 is TGCGCCAGCAGTCAGAGTTACAATGAGCAGTTCTTC.

In its sample, this clonotype was seen many times. The J gene is TRBJ2-7, the V gene TRBV28; D remains unclear. The ends were cut back, 4 bases at V and 4 bases at J, with 14 bases in the middle. The CDR3 is made up of 14 amino acids. Germline-derived CDR1 and CDR2 are MDHEN and SYDVKM. The CDR3 DNA is TGTGCCAGCAGTTCTTTCGTCCGAGAATACGAGCAGTACTTC. Translated: CASSSFVREYEQYF.

This clonotype was detected ten times or more. The V call is TRBV6-1, the J call TRBJ2-7; D might be TRBD1 or TRBD2, each matching 5 bases. Trimming cost V 0 bases and J 7 bases, with 19 bases left between them. CDR1 is MNHNS and CDR2 is SASEGT in the germline V gene. The CDR3 covers 16 residues. The CDR3, as DNA: TGTGCCAGCAGTGAAGCTTGGAACTCCCTGAGGGGAGAGCAGTACTTC. Its translation is CASSEAWNSLRGEQYF.

This clonotype came up many times. The chain joins TRBV15 to TRBJ1-6, with D unresolved. This CDR3 has 14 residues. CDR1 and CDR2 from the germline V gene are LNHNV and YYDKDF (reference sequence). V gave up 3 bases and J gave up 6 bases, with 9 bases separating them. The CDR3 DNA sequence: TGTGCCACCAGCAGTCCGGGCCTTAATTCACCCCTCCACTTT. Encoded protein: CATSSPGLNSPLHF. The full variable domain, its missing parts supplied by reference TRBV15 and TRBJ1-6, is DAMVIQNPRYQVTQFGKPVTLSCSQTLNHNVMYWYQQKSSQAPKLLFHYYDKDFNNEADTPDNFQSRRPNTSFCFLDIRSPGLGDTAMYLCATSSPGLNSPLHFGNGTRLTVT.

The J gene is TRBJ2-7, the V gene TRBV27; D is uncertain. The germline V gene has CDR1 MNHEY and CDR2 SMNVEV (reference sequence). CDR3 length: 16 residues. V lost 4 bases and J lost 5, with 21 bases in between. CDR3: CASSWTSGVGRNEQYF. DNA for the CDR3: TGTGCCAGCAGTTGGACCTCAGGCGTAGGACGGAACGAGCAGTACTTC.

Ten or more counts support this clonotype. The rearrangement uses TRBV20-1 and TRBJ2-3, with D perhaps TRBD2 (7 bases). Looked up from germline, CDR1 is DFQATT and CDR2 is SNEGSKA (reference sequence). The V end was cut by 5 bases, the J end by 4 bases, with 13 bases between. This CDR3 comprises 13 residues. The CDR3 DNA reads TGCAGTGCTCGAAGGGGGGGGCCAGATACGCAGTATTTT. The encoded protein is CSARRGGPDTQYF.

The V call is TRBV2, the J call TRBJ2-1; possibly TRBD2 for D (5 bases). The CDR3 sequence is 14 residues long. V was trimmed by 3 bases and J by 7 bases, leaving 13 bases between them. In germline, CDR1 is SNHLY, CDR2 FYNNEI. The CDR3 DNA follows: TGTGCCAGCAGTGACGAGGGTAGTAAGAATGAGCAGTTCTTC. Translating it yields CASSDEGSKNEQFF.

This clonotype was counted only a few times. This chain connects TRBV7-2 to TRBJ2-4, with D possibly matching TRBD1 (5 bases). The V end was cut by 3 bases, the J end by 6 bases, with 12 bases between. This CDR3 comprises 14 residues. Germline V gene data show CDR1 as SGHTA and CDR2 as FQGNSA. The CDR3 reads CASSLETVGNIQYF. The CDR3 nucleotides are TGTGCCAGCAGCTTGGAGACAGTTGGAAACATTCAGTACTTC. Full variable domain (rest looked up from reference TRBV7-2 and TRBJ2-4): GAGVSQSPSNKVTEKGKDVELRCDPISGHTALYWYRQSLGQGLEFLIYFQGNSAPDKSGLPSDRFSAERTGGSVSTLTIQRTQQEDSAVYLCASSLETVGNIQYFGAGTRLSVL.

The gene calls are TRBV11-2 and TRBJ2-3; 10 bases agree with TRBD2. The CDR3 runs 16 residues. Trimming at V came to 2 bases and at J to 5 bases, leaving 7 bases not matched to a gene. The germline CDR1 and CDR2 sequences are SGHAT and FQNNGV. DNA for the CDR3: TGTGCCAGCAGCTTACTCAGCGGGGGGGCGGTAGATACGCAGTATTTT. Translating it yields CASSLLSGGAVDTQYF.

This clonotype was detected many times. This chain connects TRBV9 to TRBJ2-5, with 9 bases that match TRBD1. The CDR3 sequence is 13 residues long. Looked up from germline, CDR1 is SGDLS and CDR2 is YYNGEE. V shed 3 bases and J 5 bases; nucleotides not matched to a gene: 2. The CDR3 reads CASSATGGETQYF. DNA for the CDR3: TGTGCCAGCAGCGCCACAGGGGGCGAGACCCAGTACTTC.